One and the same sample provided the 26 T cell receptor beta chains below, sequenced in a study of T cell responses to AZD1222 COVID-19 vaccine. Method: immunoSEQ multiplex PCR; TCRdb's copy keeps in-frame clones and lacks some. The table records some 120,000 clones, approximately 90% of them present only once. Source: peripheral blood, taken on day 0 of AZD1222 vaccination. The source is an adult in good health.

This sequence joins TRBV6-5 and TRBJ2-3; D possibly corresponds to TRBD1 (5 bases). The V gene lost 2 bases and the J gene lost 3 bases, with 12 bases spanning the gap. The CDR3 runs 15 residues. The germline V gene encodes CDR1 MNHEY and CDR2 SVGAGI. The CDR3 DNA reads as TGTGCCAGCAGTTACGTGGCAGGGTCAACAGATACGCAGTATTTT. This encodes CASSYVAGSTDTQYF.

This chain joins TRBV5-1 and TRBJ2-3; possibly TRBD2 for D (7 bases). V was pared by 1 base and J by 1 base, with 13 bases between. The germline gives CDR1 SGHRS, CDR2 YFSETQ. The CDR3 covers 16 residues. The CDR3 DNA reads as TGCGCCAGCAGCTTGTCCCGCGGGGGCCGCACAGATACGCAGTATTTT. Translated: CASSLSRGGRTDTQYF.

This clone was detected only once. This chain's CDR3 is CAISGRQGEETQYF. In DNA, the CDR3 is TGTGCCATCAGTGGCAGACAGGGTGAAGAGACCCAGTACTTC. V is TRBV10-3 and J is TRBJ2-5; 7 bases fit TRBD1. Germline trimming cut 4 bases from V and 3 bases from J; bases unmatched to any gene: 5. Germline CDR1 ENHRY, CDR2 SYGVKD. The CDR3 sequence is 14 residues long.

The chain carries TRBV7-9 and TRBJ2-7, with TRBD2 identical over 8 bases. Germline assignment: CDR1 SEHNR and CDR2 FQNEAQ (reference sequence). The CDR3 contains 17 residues. J lost 2 bases, V lost 3 bases, and 12 bases had no gene match. The CDR3 protein is CASSLYPGTRKPYEQYF. The DNA for the CDR3 is TGTGCCAGCAGCTTGTATCCCGGGACTAGAAAGCCCTACGAGCAGTACTTC.

A few counts support this clone. The chain employs TRBV28 and TRBJ2-1; the match to TRBD2 covers 7 bases. This CDR3 spans 15 amino acids. The V gene's germline CDR1 is MDHEN and CDR2 SYDVKM. V dropped 5 bases and J dropped 2; count of bases not matched to a gene: 6. Here the CDR3 reads CASSPGGTTYNEQFF. The CDR3 DNA is TGTGCCAGCAGTCCAGGCGGGACTACCTACAATGAGCAGTTCTTC.

The gene calls are TRBV3-1 (or the pseudogene TRBV3-2) and TRBJ1-6; D uncertain. V was shortened by 1 base and J by 7 bases, with 8 bases between the two germline ends. CDR1 and CDR2 (germline): LGHDT, YNNKEL (reference sequence). This CDR3 has 14 amino acids. CDR3: CASSQVPENSPLHF. The CDR3 DNA follows: TGTGCCAGCAGCCAAGTTCCGGAGAATTCACCCCTCCACTTT.

The chain links TRBV5-8 to TRBJ2-1, with D maybe TRBD2 (5 bases). The CDR3 is 14 amino acids. Trimming took off 0 bases at V and 2 bases at J, with 6 bases between the two ends. Germline assignment: CDR1 SGHTS and CDR2 YDEGEE. The CDR3 DNA is TGTGCCAGCAGCTTGGTCGGGGCCTACAATGAGCAGTTCTTC. Its translation: CASSLVGAYNEQFF. The full variable domain, completed using reference TRBV5-8 and TRBJ2-1, is EAGVTQSPTHLIKTRGQQATLRCSPISGHTSVYWYQQALGLGLQFLLWYDEGEERNRGNFPPRFSGRQFPNYSSELNVNALELEDSALYLCASSLVGAYNEQFFGPGTRLTVL.

The V gene is TRBV3-1 (or the pseudogene TRBV3-2), the J gene TRBJ2-1; 11 positions match TRBD2. With 3 bases clipped from V and 7 bases from J, the junction kept 5 bases outside the gene matches. The CDR3 totals 15 residues. In germline, CDR1 is LGHDT, CDR2 YNNKEL (reference sequence). CDR3 amino acids: CASSHTSGSENEQFF. The CDR3 nucleotides read TGTGCCAGCAGCCATACTAGCGGGAGTGAGAATGAGCAGTTCTTC.

This clone was found once. The genes are TRBV28 and TRBJ2-7; the match to TRBD1 covers 7 bases. V dropped 5 bases and J dropped 0; count of bases not matched to a gene: 10. From germline, CDR1 is MDHEN and CDR2 SYDVKM. The CDR3 has 16 residues. CDR3 bases: TGTGCCAGCAGTCACTGGTCCGGGACAGTCTCCTACGAGCAGTACTTC. It codes for CASSHWSGTVSYEQYF. The complete variable domain, with remaining parts taken from reference TRBV28 and TRBJ2-7, reads DVKVTQSSRYLVKRTGEKVFLECVQDMDHENMFWYRQDPGLGLRLIYFSYDVKMKEKGDIPEGYSVSREKKERFSLILESASTNQTSMYLCASSHWSGTVSYEQYFGPGTRLTVT.

The chain links TRBV5-5 to TRBJ2-2, with 7 bases matching TRBD1. The CDR3 covers 14 residues. Germline CDR1 and CDR2: SGHKS and YYEKEE (reference sequence). The V and J ends lost 4 bases and 4 bases, in that order; junction bases with no gene match: 4. CDR3 sequence: CASSLGQLTGELFF. CDR3 in DNA: TGTGCCAGCAGCCTGGGACAGCTCACCGGGGAGCTGTTTTTT.

This clone was counted only a few times. This rearrangement joins TRBV14 to TRBJ2-5; perhaps D is TRBD1 or TRBD2 (5 bases each). Trimming removed 1 base at V and 1 base at J, with 19 bases between. The CDR3 sequence is 18 residues long. The germline V gene has CDR1 SGHDN and CDR2 FVKESK. In nucleotides, the CDR3 is TGTGCCAGCAGCCAAGGGGAGCGGCAGGGTGGTTTCCAAGAGACCCAGTACTTC. Translating gives CASSQGERQGGFQETQYF.

The chain links TRBV19 to TRBJ1-1; D remains unclear. Trimming shortened V by 0 bases and J by 11 bases, and 13 bases separated the two germline ends. The CDR3 runs 13 residues. Germline CDR1 LNHDA, CDR2 SQIVND (reference sequence). CDR3 protein: CASSIDRTKWAFF. The CDR3 bases are TGTGCCAGTAGTATAGATCGAACGAAGTGGGCTTTCTTT.

The chain links TRBV5-1 to TRBJ2-2; possible D gene TRBD1, 5 bases. The V gene lost 4 bases and the J gene lost 0 bases, with 7 bases spanning the gap. The CDR3 runs 14 residues. Germline CDR1 is SGHRS and CDR2 is YFSETQ. Here the CDR3 DNA reads TGCGCCAGCAGCCTACAGGCGAACACCGGGGAGCTGTTTTTT. This sequence encodes CASSLQANTGELFF.

This chain joins TRBV7-9 and TRBJ1-1, with D maybe TRBD1 (6 bases). There are 16 residues in the CDR3. The germline V gene encodes CDR1 SEHNR and CDR2 FQNEAQ (reference sequence). Trimming took off 7 bases at V and 1 base at J, with 19 bases between the two ends. The CDR3: CASTRTGGPQNTEAFF. The CDR3 DNA reads as TGTGCCAGCACCCGGACGGGGGGCCCTCAGAACACTGAAGCTTTCTTT. Full variable domain (rest looked up from reference TRBV7-9 and TRBJ1-1): DTGVSQNPRHKITKRGQNVTFRCDPISEHNRLYWYRQTLGQGPEFLTYFQNEAQLEKSRLLSDRFSAERPKGSFSTLEIQRTEQGDSAMYLCASTRTGGPQNTEAFFGQGTRLTVV.

The J gene is TRBJ2-1, the V gene TRBV3-1 (or the pseudogene TRBV3-2); the D gene could be TRBD1 or TRBD2 (5 bases each). This CDR3 spans 14 amino acids. Germline values: CDR1 LGHDT, CDR2 YNNKEL (reference sequence). With 0 bases removed from V and 10 bases from J, the gap between germline ends came to 13 bases. The CDR3 is CASSQDRGGGEQFF. The CDR3 DNA reads TGTGCCAGCAGCCAAGATCGGGGCGGTGGCGAGCAGTTCTTC.

CDR3 nucleotide sequence: TGTGCCAGCAGCCCTGGACTGAGGGACAATCAGCCCCAGCATTTT. It codes for CASSPGLRDNQPQHF. The J gene is TRBJ1-5, the V gene TRBV28, with D unclear. There are 15 residues in the CDR3. V lost 6 bases and J lost 3, with 15 bases in between. Germline V gene sequence: CDR1 MDHEN, CDR2 SYDVKM.

The chain couples TRBV11-3 to TRBJ2-3; D is ambiguous. CDR1 is SGHNT, CDR2 YENEEA, per germline. Deletions cut 5 bases from V and 0 bases from J, with 12 bases between. The CDR3 sequence is 15 residues long. The CDR3 region is CASSRGFPSTDTQYF. The CDR3 DNA sequence: TGTGCCAGCAGCCGAGGTTTTCCTAGCACAGATACGCAGTATTTT.

The rearrangement links TRBV5-1 to TRBJ2-3; 7 bases agree with TRBD2. Germline assignment: CDR1 SGHRS and CDR2 YFSETQ. The V and J ends lost 1 base and 4 bases, in that order; junction bases with no gene match: 6. This CDR3 spans 15 amino acids. CDR3: CASSLPGGTPDTQYF. Written as DNA, the CDR3 is TGCGCCAGCAGCTTGCCGGGAGGTACCCCAGATACGCAGTATTTT. Supplemented by reference TRBV5-1 and TRBJ2-3, the full variable domain reads KAGVTQTPRYLIKTRGQQVTLSCSPISGHRSVSWYQQTPGQGLQFLFEYFSETQRNKGNFPGRFSGRQFSNSRSEMNVSTLELGDSALYLCASSLPGGTPDTQYFGPGTRLTVL.

This chain links TRBV4-3 with TRBJ1-1, with D perhaps matching TRBD1 (6 bases). Germline CDR1 and CDR2: LGHNA and YSLEER. This CDR3 is built from 14 residues. Trimming took 4 bases from V and 2 from J, leaving 11 bases between them. CDR3 in amino acids: CASSREQGNTEAFF. CDR3 nucleotide sequence: TGCGCCAGCAGCCGGGAACAGGGAAACACTGAAGCTTTCTTT.

This clone was seen only once. Other DNA sequences in the sample encode the same CDR3. This chain connects TRBV30 to TRBJ2-7; D uncertain. Germline V gives CDR1 GTSNPN, CDR2 SVGIG (reference sequence). V gave up 0 bases and J gave up 0 bases, with 6 bases separating them. The CDR3 contains 13 residues. CDR3 amino acids: CAWSVGSSYEQYF. CDR3 coding DNA: TGTGCCTGGAGTGTCGGCAGCTCCTACGAGCAGTACTTC.

The rearrangement links TRBV5-1 to TRBJ1-1; the D is unclear. Trimming stripped 5 bases from V and 7 bases from J, with 18 bases between. Germline assignment: CDR1 SGHRS and CDR2 YFSETQ. There are 14 residues in the CDR3. CDR3 protein: CASSLGLGFIEAFF. The CDR3 DNA follows: TGCGCCAGCAGTTTAGGCCTAGGGTTTATTGAAGCTTTCTTT.

The chain's CDR3 is CASSETGGSNQPQHF. The CDR3 bases are TGTGCCAGCAGTGAGACAGGGGGAAGCAATCAGCCCCAGCATTTT. This chain joins TRBV7-2 and TRBJ1-5; TRBD1 matches at 9 bases. Germline values: CDR1 SGHTA, CDR2 FQGNSA. Unmatched junction bases numbered 4, after V lost 6 bases and J lost 1 base. CDR3 length: 15 amino acids.

The V and J genes are TRBV18 and TRBJ1-5; D ambiguous. Germline V gene sequence: CDR1 KGHSH, CDR2 LQKENI. The CDR3 totals 14 residues. Trimming stripped 3 bases from V and 2 bases from J, with 8 bases between. DNA of the CDR3: TGTGCCAGCTCACCGGGGTATGGCAATCAGCCCCAGCATTTT. Translated, it gives CASSPGYGNQPQHF.

This clone has only one observation. This chain links TRBV7-6 with TRBJ2-6; a possible D gene is TRBD1 (6 bases). The germline V and J ends were trimmed by 4 bases and 0 bases, with 16 bases remaining between them. The CDR3 length is 18 residues. Germline lookup yields CDR1 SGHVS and CDR2 FNYEAQ. The CDR3 DNA is TGTGCCAGCAGCTCTCGACAGGCAAGCTCCTCTGGGGCCAACGTCCTGACTTTC. It codes for CASSSRQASSSGANVLTF.

This chain links TRBV7-9 with TRBJ2-5, with 7 bases matching TRBD2. Germline-derived CDR1 and CDR2 are SEHNR and FQNEAQ (reference sequence). This CDR3 is 13 amino acids long. V was pared by 5 bases and J by 2 bases, with 2 bases of the junction left unmatched. The CDR3 protein is CASSPSGQETQYF. The DNA of the CDR3 is TGTGCCAGCAGCCCTAGCGGACAAGAGACCCAGTACTTC.

V and J are TRBV5-1 and TRBJ2-1, with 7 bases fitting TRBD1. Germline values: CDR1 SGHRS, CDR2 YFSETQ. V was pared by 5 bases and J by 7 bases, with 6 bases of the junction left unmatched. This CDR3 comprises 13 residues. CDR3 protein: CASSMGQLNEQFF. The CDR3 bases are TGCGCCAGCAGTATGGGACAGTTGAATGAGCAGTTCTTC.